These T cell receptor beta chains were read from a single sample in a study of T-cell reconstitution after alpha-beta-depleted transplantation in children. TCRdb re-derived calls from the PCR reads in MiXCR, one entry per CDR3 protein. The sample shows 250,000 to 350,000 distinct CDR3 sequences, more than 9% of them seen only once. The sequencing here drew on PBMCs from the stem cell graft donor, taken from the stem cell graft. Receptor source: a human donor who donated a stem cell graft to a child with SCID. The CDR3 runs from the conserved cysteine through the conserved F or W.

J: TRBJ1-1
V: TRBV20-1
CDR3: CSAGRVRNTEAFF

J: TRBJ2-1
V: TRBV7-8
CDR3: CASSPTRRANEQFF

J: TRBJ2-5
V: TRBV4-1
CDR3: CASSQDHSGGIETQYF

J: TRBJ2-5
V: TRBV5-1
CDR3: CASRPDGEETQYF

J: TRBJ2-7
V: TRBV6-1
CDR3: CATRLVGLYEQYF

J: TRBJ1-1
V: TRBV2
CDR3: CARANKVNTEAFF

J: TRBJ2-2
V: TRBV7-9
CDR3: CASSRETGELFF

J: TRBJ2-1
V: TRBV12-5
CDR3: CASGGQSSYNEQFF

J: TRBJ2-1
V: TRBV12-3/TRBV12-4
CDR3: CASSGQGTGNEQFF

J: TRBJ1-1
V: TRBV5-1
CDR3: CASSPLTSTEAFF

J: TRBJ2-1
V: TRBV7-2
CDR3: CASSSIRLAGEQFF

J: TRBJ2-6
V: TRBV5-1
CDR3: CASSLPGLDSGANVLTF

J: TRBJ2-1
V: TRBV7-3
CDR3: CASSSAVGGAYNEQFF

J: TRBJ1-3
V: TRBV20-1
CDR3: CSASQGVANTIYF

J: TRBJ2-7
V: TRBV7-8
CDR3: CASSLVWPDSYEQYF

J: TRBJ2-3
V: TRBV5-5
CDR3: CASSLHDGTDTQYF

J: TRBJ2-1
V: TRBV5-1
CDR3: CASSLAQAGTGPSYNEQFF

J: TRBJ1-4
V: TRBV20-1
CDR3: CSASDRDSNEKLFF

J: TRBJ1-2
V: TRBV29-1
CDR3: CSTRQGLNYGYTF

J: TRBJ1-1
V: TRBV9
CDR3: CASSAAGQGATEAFF

J: TRBJ2-2
V: TRBV29-1
CDR3: CSVERGLGQELFF

J: TRBJ2-2
V: TRBV4-2
CDR3: CASSSRLAGGLGELFF

J: TRBJ1-3
V: TRBV6-5
CDR3: CASSYSMESSGNTIYF

J: TRBJ1-5
V: TRBV27
CDR3: CASSQGGPNQPQHF

J: TRBJ2-1
V: TRBV20-1
CDR3: CSAGLASLSYNEQFF

J: TRBJ1-6
V: TRBV4-1
CDR3: CASSQGGDGSPLHF

J: TRBJ2-7
V: TRBV10-3
CDR3: CATVGVTYEQYF

J: TRBJ2-7
V: TRBV10-3
CDR3: CAISEKGTSYEQYF

J: TRBJ1-1
V: TRBV15
CDR3: CATSRAGQGLTEAFF

J: TRBJ2-2
V: TRBV7-9
CDR3: CASSPGFGELFF

J: TRBJ1-5
V: TRBV9
CDR3: CASSVSADYQPQHF

J: TRBJ2-3
V: TRBV5-5
CDR3: CASSLEGLAGDTQYF

J: TRBJ2-7
V: TRBV20-1
CDR3: CSARTAAQTSYEQYF

J: TRBJ2-3
V: TRBV6-1
CDR3: CASSRTLGDTQYF

J: TRBJ1-4
V: TRBV19
CDR3: CASSDGTIRHEKLFF

J: TRBJ2-7
V: TRBV5-1
CDR3: CASSSTGSPWEQYF

J: TRBJ2-1
V: TRBV29-1
CDR3: CSVEAVLLGYEQFF

J: TRBJ2-7
V: TRBV2
CDR3: CASRRAGNSEQYF

J: TRBJ2-2
V: TRBV5-1
CDR3: CASEPAGGLGTGELFF

J: TRBJ2-5
V: TRBV4-2
CDR3: CASSPGTGEETQYF

J: TRBJ1-4
V: TRBV20-1
CDR3: CSARDGGTGSEKLFF

J: TRBJ1-5
V: TRBV27
CDR3: CASTLGNQPQHF

J: TRBJ1-3
V: TRBV7-8
CDR3: CASSLYKSGNTIYF

J: TRBJ2-1
V: TRBV7-2
CDR3: CASPRRGAYNEQFF

J: TRBJ2-2
V: TRBV10-1
CDR3: CASGPDSSRELFF

J: TRBJ2-1
V: TRBV15
CDR3: CATSSPASGGYVRDEQFF

J: TRBJ1-1
V: TRBV14
CDR3: CASSQVTGKAFF

J: TRBJ2-3
V: TRBV5-1
CDR3: CASSLGEYTQYF